One and the same sample provided the 25 T cell receptor beta chains below, sequenced in a study of T cell repertoires in cytomegalovirus infection. TCRdb recomputed calls from the reads with MiXCR, one row per CDR3 protein. The repertoire holds fewer than 700,000 distinct CDR3 sequences, 20% to 25% seen once, with 8% in the top ten. The sequenced sample consisted of CD8+ T cells from PBMCs. These receptors originate from a human donor in good health (CMV status not recorded). Some clones in this sample may be carry-over from other donors' samples.

This clonotype came up a few times. The rearrangement joins TRBV28 to TRBJ1-5, with D tentatively TRBD1 (5 bases). The CDR3 runs 12 residues. Trimming removed 5 bases at V and 6 bases at J, with 8 bases between. Germline-derived CDR1 and CDR2 are MDHEN and SYDVKM. CDR3 coding DNA: TGTGCCAGCAGTACAGGCTCTCAGCCCCAGCATTTT. This codes for CASSTGSQPQHF.

There are many counts of this clonotype. DNA of the CDR3: TGTGCCAGCAGCTTACTAGGGGAAAGCACTGAAGCTTTCTTT. Translation: CASSLLGESTEAFF. The chain carries TRBV7-6 and TRBJ1-1; a weak D match, TRBD1 (5 bases). With 2 bases removed from V and 4 bases from J, the gap between germline ends came to 11 bases. Germline CDR1 and CDR2: SGHVS and FNYEAQ. CDR3 size: 14 residues.

V is TRBV27 and J is TRBJ2-1; TRBD2 matches 9 bases. The V gene's germline CDR1 is MNHEY and CDR2 SMNVEV (reference sequence). This CDR3 has 15 amino acids. The J segment lost 3 bases and the V segment lost 8 bases, leaving 8 bases of the junction unmatched. CDR3 coding DNA: TGTGCCAGCGGAGTAGCGGGGGTTATCTACAATGAGCAGTTCTTC. Translated: CASGVAGVIYNEQFF.

This clonotype was seen many times. The chain is built from TRBV7-6 and TRBJ1-1, with a weak D call TRBD1 (6 bases). V lost 1 base to trimming and J lost 0 bases, with 18 bases between them. CDR1 is SGHVS and CDR2 is FNYEAQ in the germline V gene. The CDR3 is 18 amino acids. The CDR3 protein is CASSLDPLGATMNTEAFF. The DNA of the CDR3 is TGTGCCAGCAGCTTAGATCCGTTGGGGGCAACGATGAACACTGAAGCTTTCTTT.

Ten or more counts support this clonotype. The chain is built from TRBV7-8 and TRBJ2-7; 12 bases align to TRBD2. The CDR3 length is 18 residues. V lost 7 bases, J lost 0 bases, and 13 bases stayed unmatched. Germline CDR1 is SGHVS and CDR2 is FQNEAQ. The CDR3 sequence is CASIGLAGGPASSYEQYF. CDR3 sequence (DNA): TGTGCCAGCATCGGGCTAGCGGGGGGGCCGGCGAGCTCCTACGAGCAGTACTTC.

This clonotype was detected a few times. J is TRBJ2-3 and V is TRBV28; no reliable D call. V lost 4 bases to trimming and J lost 1 base, with 9 bases between them. There are 14 residues in the CDR3. In germline, CDR1 is MDHEN, CDR2 SYDVKM. CDR3 in amino acids: CASSSYGGTDTQYF. The CDR3 region has the DNA TGTGCCAGCAGTTCTTATGGAGGCACAGATACGCAGTATTTT.

The chain joins TRBV10-3 to TRBJ1-5; no firm D call. Trimming pared 0 bases from V and 7 bases from J, leaving 7 bases between. This CDR3 comprises 13 residues. Germline CDR1 reads ENHRY; CDR2 reads SYGVKD. The CDR3 region is CAISESTQQPQHF. CDR3 DNA: TGTGCCATCAGTGAGTCGACACAACAGCCCCAGCATTTT.

This clonotype showed up many times. The V gene is TRBV7-9, the J gene TRBJ1-2, with TRBD1 identical over 7 bases. Germline V gives CDR1 SEHNR, CDR2 FQNEAQ (reference sequence). The CDR3 runs 15 residues. V was pared by 2 bases and J by 3 bases, with 6 bases of the junction left unmatched. CDR3 coding DNA: TGTGCCAGCAGCTTAATCCCGGGACAGCACTATGGCTACACCTTC. Amino acids: CASSLIPGQHYGYTF.

V usage is TRBV20-1 and J usage is TRBJ1-1; perhaps TRBD1 as D (6 bases). The CDR3 extends over 18 amino acids. With 0 bases removed from V and 7 bases from J, the gap between germline ends came to 27 bases. Germline V gene lookup returns CDR1 DFQATT and CDR2 SNEGSKA (reference sequence). The CDR3 protein is CSARDLVDWDTRGGEAFF. For the CDR3, the DNA is TGCAGTGCTAGAGATCTAGTAGATTGGGACACCCGAGGCGGTGAAGCTTTCTTT.

This clonotype was picked up many times. The chain employs TRBV7-9 and TRBJ1-1; 7 nucleotides match TRBD1. CDR3 size: 19 residues. J lost 0 bases, V lost 4 bases, and 17 bases had no gene match. Germline V gene sequence: CDR1 SEHNR, CDR2 FQNEAQ (reference sequence). CDR3 sequence (DNA): TGTGCCAGCAGCTCCCCCCTACAGGGGTCAGACTCCATGAACACTGAAGCTTTCTTT. Residues: CASSSPLQGSDSMNTEAFF.

This sequence joins TRBV28 and TRBJ1-1, with TRBD1 as a possible D gene (6 bases). The CDR3 is 14 amino acids. Germline CDR1 MDHEN, CDR2 SYDVKM. The V gene lost 6 bases and the J gene lost 6 bases, with 17 bases spanning the gap. CDR3 loop: CASSPGRGFAEAFF. CDR3 in DNA: TGTGCCAGCAGCCCCGGAAGGGGGTTTGCTGAAGCTTTCTTT.

On this clonotype itself: This may arise from a read error, as a much more abundant clone is one base away. The V and J genes are TRBV28 and TRBJ2-1; a possible D gene is TRBD2 (6 bases). CDR3 length equals 14 residues. CDR1 and CDR2 from the germline V gene are MDHEN and SYDVKM. This CDR3 reads CVSTLVGGNDEQFF. Here the CDR3 DNA reads TGTGTCAGCACCCTGGTTGGGGGGAACGATGAGCAGTTCTTC.

The V call is TRBV11-1, the J call TRBJ2-2, with D perhaps TRBD2 (5 bases). Trimming cost V 4 bases and J 0 bases, with 12 bases left between them. The germline V gene has CDR1 SGHAT and CDR2 FQDESV (reference sequence). The CDR3 has 16 amino acids. The CDR3 sequence is CASSYRTGANTGELFF. The DNA for the CDR3 is TGTGCCAGCAGCTATAGGACTGGCGCGAACACCGGGGAGCTGTTTTTT.

This clonotype has a handful of counts. V and J are TRBV19 and TRBJ2-2; D is unresolved. Deletions cut 10 bases from V and 3 bases from J, with 6 bases between. CDR1 LNHDA and CDR2 SQIVND come from the germline V gene (reference sequence). This CDR3 comprises 11 residues. Written as DNA, the CDR3 is TGTGCCACGCATTACACCGGGGAGCTGTTTTTT. It encodes CATHYTGELFF.

This clonotype was counted a few times. The chain joins TRBV15 to TRBJ1-1, with TRBD1 as a possible D gene (5 bases). Germline V lookup: CDR1 LNHNV, CDR2 YYDKDF (reference sequence). With 0 bases removed from V and 0 bases from J, the gap between germline ends came to 11 bases. CDR3 size: 16 residues. The CDR3 protein is CATSRDLGAMNTEAFF. Written as DNA, the CDR3 is TGTGCCACCAGCAGAGATCTAGGGGCTATGAACACTGAAGCTTTCTTT.

This clonotype was counted only a few times. V usage is TRBV28 and J usage is TRBJ2-5; D is undetermined. The CDR3 runs 14 residues. Germline lookup yields CDR1 MDHEN and CDR2 SYDVKM. With 3 bases removed from V and 4 bases from J, the gap between germline ends came to 12 bases. Here the CDR3 reads CASSFRLTLETQYF. The CDR3 DNA sequence: TGTGCCAGCAGTTTTCGGCTAACCCTAGAGACCCAGTACTTC.

This clonotype was counted ten times or more. V usage is TRBV7-6 and J usage is TRBJ2-2; the match to TRBD2 covers 9 bases. The CDR3 runs 18 residues. Germline values: CDR1 SGHVS, CDR2 FNYEAQ. V shed 3 bases, J shed 3 bases, and the junction held 11 bases outside the gene matches. CDR3 sequence reads: CASSFPEASGADTGELFF. The CDR3 nucleotides read TGTGCCAGCAGCTTCCCCGAGGCTAGCGGGGCCGACACCGGGGAGCTGTTTTTT.

This clonotype was counted at least ten times. The V and J genes are TRBV7-9 and TRBJ1-6, with D hard to call. This CDR3 comprises 12 residues. Germline V gene lookup returns CDR1 SEHNR and CDR2 FQNEAQ (reference sequence). The V and J ends lost 5 bases and 14 bases respectively, with 13 bases between them. The CDR3 nucleotides are TGTGCCAGCAGCCGAGGTGGTATGACCCTCCACTTT. This encodes CASSRGGMTLHF. The entire variable domain, with the rest obtained from reference TRBV7-9 and TRBJ1-6, is as follows: DTGVSQNPRHKITKRGQNVTFRCDPISEHNRLYWYRQTLGQGPEFLTYFQNEAQLEKSRLLSDRFSAERPKGSFSTLEIQRTEQGDSAMYLCASSRGGMTLHFGNGTRLTVT.

This clonotype was counted a few times. The chain uses TRBV7-9 and TRBJ2-5; 8 bases match TRBD2. V was clipped by 3 bases and J by 2 bases; unmatched bases: 14. The CDR3 is made up of 18 amino acids. Germline CDR1 reads SEHNR; CDR2 reads FQNEAQ (reference sequence). The DNA of the CDR3 is TGTGCCAGCAGCTTCCCCGGGGGTAGCGGGGAAAGACAAGAGACCCAGTACTTC. Translating gives CASSFPGGSGERQETQYF.

This clonotype was recorded at least ten times. The gene calls are TRBV6-2 or TRBV6-3 and TRBJ2-1; D is possibly TRBD1 (6 bases). The V end was cut by 2 bases, the J end by 9 bases, with 11 bases between. The CDR3 spans 13 residues. Germline V gene sequence: CDR1 MNHEY, CDR2 SVGEGT. CDR3 nucleotide sequence: TGTGCCAGCAGTTACACAGGGAGTAGTGAGCAGTTCTTC. Translating it yields CASSYTGSSEQFF.

This clonotype appeared a few times. CDR3 region: CSARDTDNYGYTF. In nucleotides, the CDR3 is TGCAGTGCTCGGGACACCGATAACTATGGCTACACCTTC. The chain uses TRBV20-1 and TRBJ1-2; TRBD1 is a possible D gene (6 bases). The CDR3 runs to 13 residues. Trimming left V 5 bases short and J 1 base short, with 11 bases between. Looked up from germline, CDR1 is DFQATT and CDR2 is SNEGSKA (reference sequence).

This rearrangement joins TRBV25-1 to TRBJ1-4; D unresolved. V shed 3 bases and J shed 4 bases, with 9 bases lying between them. Germline V gives CDR1 MGHDK, CDR2 SYGVNS. This CDR3 comprises 14 residues. The CDR3 sequence is CASSDKGSNEKLFF. The CDR3, as DNA: TGTGCCAGCAGTGATAAGGGTAGTAATGAAAAACTGTTTTTT. Full variable domain (outside the CDR3, taken from reference TRBV25-1 and TRBJ1-4): EADIYQTPRYLVIGTGKKITLECSQTMGHDKMYWYQQDPGMELHLIHYSYGVNSTEKGDLSSESTVSRIRTEHFPLTLESARPSHTSQYLCASSDKGSNEKLFFGSGTQLSVL.

The chain has TRBV6-2 or TRBV6-3 and TRBJ2-5; no reliable D call. Trimming shortened V by 8 bases and J by 1 base, and 14 bases separated the two germline ends. The germline gives CDR1 MNHEY, CDR2 SVGEGT. CDR3 length: 14 amino acids. CDR3 nucleotides: TGTGCCAGCGGTGTTCTCAGGCTCCAAGAGACCCAGTACTTC. Protein product: CASGVLRLQETQYF.

This clonotype was counted between two and nine times. The chain carries TRBV29-1 and TRBJ1-2, with unresolved D. The germline V gene has CDR1 SQVTM and CDR2 ANQGSEA. The V end lost 0 bases, the J end lost 2 bases, and 10 bases lay between the germline ends. The CDR3 totals 14 residues. The CDR3 bases are TGCAGCGTTGAAGAATCACAGACCAACTATGGCTACACCTTC. It encodes CSVEESQTNYGYTF.

There are many counts of this clonotype. The rearrangement links TRBV7-9 to TRBJ1-6; D ambiguous. Germline CDR1 SEHNR, CDR2 FQNEAQ (reference sequence). The ends were cut back, 5 bases at V and 9 bases at J, with 14 bases in the middle. This CDR3 contains 14 residues. CDR3 loop: CASSVTGSGSPLHF. The CDR3 region has the DNA TGTGCCAGCAGCGTAACGGGATCGGGTTCACCCCTCCACTTT.